Below, 20 T cell receptor beta chains from the same sample are listed, as sequenced in a study of spatial heterogeneity in lung cancer. TCRdb analysed the 5' RACE reads with MiXCR anew, one entry per CDR3 protein. The data show about 46,000 distinct CDR3 sequences, roughly 10% seen once. Time point of the sample: blood at routine non-recurrence follow-up after resection. Sequences were derived from PBMCs, sampled at follow-up. The receptors originated from a male donor with early-stage non-small cell lung cancer.

This clonotype was detected many times. V is TRBV12-3 or TRBV12-4 and J is TRBJ2-1, with TRBD2 matching over 9 bases. This CDR3 region has 14 residues. V lost 3 bases to trimming and J lost 10 bases; unmatched junction nucleotides: 7. CDR3 coding DNA: TGTGCCAGCAGTTTGAGTCTAGCGGGAAGGGAGCAGTTCTTC. Its translation is CASSLSLAGREQFF.

This clonotype was recorded many times. The chain links TRBV10-3 to TRBJ2-7; the match to TRBD1 covers 7 bases. CDR1 ENHRY and CDR2 SYGVKD come from the germline V gene. With 4 bases clipped from V and 2 bases from J, the junction kept 2 bases outside the gene matches. This CDR3 spans 13 amino acids. Written as DNA, the CDR3 is TGTGCCATCAGTGCCGGACAGGCCTACGAGCAGTACTTC. Protein product: CAISAGQAYEQYF.

The J gene is TRBJ1-2, the V gene TRBV3-1; D might be TRBD1 (5 bases). Germline CDR1 and CDR2: LGHDT and YNNKEL (reference sequence). The V and J ends lost 0 bases and 7 bases respectively, with 18 bases between them. This CDR3 is 16 amino acids long. CDR3 in amino acids: CASSQDRGYSLSGYTF. For the CDR3, the DNA is TGTGCCAGCAGCCAAGATCGGGGGTACTCGTTATCTGGCTACACCTTC.

This clonotype was counted ten times or more. V is TRBV27 and J is TRBJ1-1, with 8 bases lining up with TRBD1. The CDR3 is 14 residues long. The trim removed 1 base at V and 4 bases at J, leaving 2 bases unmatched. Germline V gene sequence: CDR1 MNHEY, CDR2 SMNVEV (reference sequence). CDR3 region: CASSLLQGVTEAFF. CDR3 DNA sequence: TGTGCCAGCAGTTTATTACAGGGGGTCACTGAAGCTTTCTTT.

This clonotype was seen a few times. The rearrangement links TRBV6-2 or TRBV6-3 to TRBJ2-1, with 10 nucleotides matching TRBD2. The germline CDR1 and CDR2 sequences are MNHEY and SVGEGT. This CDR3 has 18 amino acids. J gave up 0 bases and V 6 bases, and 11 bases lay outside the gene matches. The CDR3 DNA follows: TGTGCCAGCAGCCAATATTCTAGCGGGAGCATCTCCTACAATGAGCAGTTCTTC. Protein: CASSQYSSGSISYNEQFF.

This chain uses TRBV5-1 with TRBJ2-1, with a weak D call TRBD1 (6 bases). Trimming shortened V by 0 bases and J by 4 bases, and 17 bases separated the two germline ends. This CDR3 region has 17 residues. CDR1 is SGHRS, CDR2 YFSETQ, per germline. The CDR3 loop reads CASSLDGGQRRYNEQFF. CDR3 in DNA: TGCGCCAGCAGCTTGGATGGGGGCCAAAGACGATACAATGAGCAGTTCTTC.

This clonotype was seen at least ten times. The gene calls are TRBV15 and TRBJ2-1; TRBD1 agrees at 10 bases. The germline CDR1 and CDR2 sequences are LNHNV and YYDKDF (reference sequence). This CDR3 comprises 13 residues. The junction had 0 bases not matched to a gene; V was cut back by 3 bases and J by 7 bases. This CDR3 is CATSRDRGNEQFF. The CDR3 DNA follows: TGTGCCACCAGCAGGGACAGGGGGAATGAGCAGTTCTTC.

This clonotype showed up many times. The chain couples TRBV30 to TRBJ2-5, with D perhaps matching TRBD2 (6 bases). The V gene's germline CDR1 is GTSNPN and CDR2 SVGIG (reference sequence). The length of the CDR3 is 14 residues. V lost 3 bases and J 5 bases, leaving 16 bases between the germline ends. This chain's CDR3 is CAWRAGLHDETQYF. In DNA form, the CDR3 reads TGTGCCTGGAGGGCGGGACTCCATGACGAGACCCAGTACTTC.

This clonotype came up many times. The chain combines TRBV6-5 with TRBJ2-7; 7 nucleotides agree with TRBD1. V lost 7 bases to trimming and J lost 5 bases; unmatched junction nucleotides: 8. Germline lookup yields CDR1 MNHEY and CDR2 SVGAGI. This CDR3 spans 13 amino acids. The CDR3, as DNA: TGTGCCAGCAATAACAGGGGAACCCACGAGCAGTACTTC. Translation gives CASNNRGTHEQYF.

CDR3 nucleotides: TGTGCCAGCAGCTCGGACAGCTATGGCTACACCTTC. Translating gives CASSSDSYGYTF. The V and J genes are TRBV5-4 and TRBJ1-2; tentative D call: TRBD1 (6 bases). V was cut by 3 bases and J by 4 bases, with 7 bases left in between. Per germline, CDR1 SGHNT and CDR2 YYREEE (reference sequence). This CDR3 has 12 amino acids.

This clonotype was recorded many times. This chain links TRBV20-1 with TRBJ2-2, with TRBD2 matching over 14 bases. After removal of 0 bases from V and 6 bases from J, the junction contained 3 bases not matched to a gene. Germline V lookup: CDR1 DFQATT, CDR2 SNEGSKA (reference sequence). The CDR3 consists of 16 residues. The CDR3 here is CSARDPTSGRAGELFF. The DNA of the CDR3 is TGCAGTGCTAGAGACCCGACTAGCGGGAGGGCCGGGGAGCTGTTTTTT.

This clonotype was counted many times. This chain connects TRBV4-3 to TRBJ2-1, with 10 bases that match TRBD1. V was pared by 0 bases and J by 1 base, with 3 bases of the junction left unmatched. The CDR3 extends over 17 amino acids. In germline, CDR1 is LGHNA, CDR2 YSLEER. The CDR3 protein is CASSQEDRGFSYNEQFF. CDR3 nucleotides: TGCGCCAGCAGCCAAGAGGACAGGGGGTTTTCCTACAATGAGCAGTTCTTC.

This chain links TRBV30 with TRBJ2-1; 7 bases align to TRBD2. The CDR3 has 11 residues. With V trimmed by 3 bases and J by 12 bases, 5 bases remained unmatched. Germline V gene sequence: CDR1 GTSNPN, CDR2 SVGIG (reference sequence). The CDR3 DNA sequence: TGTGCCTGGAGGGATGGGAGGGGGCAGTTCTTC. This sequence encodes CAWRDGRGQFF.

This clonotype was seen many times. The rearrangement joins TRBV12-3 or TRBV12-4 to TRBJ1-1; TRBD1 might be the D (5 bases). This CDR3 contains 12 residues. Trimming took off 5 bases at V and 8 bases at J, with 12 bases between the two ends. As DNA, the CDR3 is TGTGCCAGCAGTAAAAACTCAGGGGAAGCTTTCTTT. This codes for CASSKNSGEAFF.

The rearrangement uses TRBV7-2 and TRBJ2-1, with D possibly matching TRBD1 (5 bases). Trimming left V 1 base short and J 5 bases short, with 6 bases between. CDR3 length: 13 amino acids. Germline assignment: CDR1 SGHTA and CDR2 FQGNSA. The CDR3 here is CASSLGGHNEQFF. The CDR3, as DNA: TGTGCCAGCAGCTTAGGGGGCCACAATGAGCAGTTCTTC.

The V call is TRBV7-2, the J call TRBJ2-7; D gene ambiguous. Germline values: CDR1 SGHTA, CDR2 FQGNSA. The CDR3 loop spans 12 amino acids. V was pared by 6 bases and J by 3 bases, with 9 bases between. The CDR3 is CASSSSYYEQYF. CDR3 nucleotides: TGTGCCAGCAGTTCAAGCTACTACGAGCAGTACTTC.

This clonotype has only one observation. The chain combines TRBV6-5 with TRBJ2-4; a weak D match, TRBD1 (6 bases). Germline CDR1 reads MNHEY; CDR2 reads SVGAGI. The CDR3 totals 13 residues. The ends were cut back, 4 bases at V and 6 bases at J, with 10 bases in the middle. CDR3 in amino acids: CASSFVRGNIQYF. CDR3 DNA sequence: TGTGCCAGCAGTTTCGTCAGGGGAAACATTCAGTACTTC.

This clonotype was seen a handful of times. The chain has TRBV30 and TRBJ1-5, with a possible D match to TRBD1 (6 bases). In germline, CDR1 is GTSNPN, CDR2 SVGIG (reference sequence). V lost 2 bases, J lost 3 bases, and 8 bases lay in between. This CDR3 spans 13 amino acids. The CDR3, as DNA: TGTGCCTGGAGTCGACAGGACAATCAGCCCCAGCATTTT. Translation: CAWSRQDNQPQHF.

This clonotype appeared many times. J is TRBJ2-3 and V is TRBV24-1, with 7 bases lining up with TRBD2. Germline CDR1 and CDR2: KGHDR and SFDVKD. Trimming took 4 bases from V and 2 from J; bases not matched to a gene: 5. This CDR3 spans 15 amino acids. CDR3 nucleotide sequence: TGTGCCACCAGTGACGGTAGCGGGTACACAGATACGCAGTATTTT. The encoded protein is CATSDGSGYTDTQYF.

This clonotype was seen a few times. The chain recombines TRBV27 with TRBJ2-3; D call uncertain. The CDR3 runs 13 residues. Germline V gene sequence: CDR1 MNHEY, CDR2 SMNVEV (reference sequence). Trimming cost V 4 bases and J 2 bases, with 7 bases left between them. CDR3 DNA sequence: TGTGCCAGCAGTTGGGTGGACACAGATACGCAGTATTTT. This encodes CASSWVDTDTQYF.